These 8 T cell receptor beta chains share one sample of origin, sequenced in a study of blood T cells in healthy people across ages. A second PCR, run for about 7 to 11 cycles, used a sample-barcoded 5' primer plus a J-beta primer mix. TCRdb processed the 5' RACE reads anew with MiXCR; each CDR3 protein has one entry. In the table there are over 600,000 distinct CDR3 sequences, roughly three fifths of which are singletons. Sequencing was performed on blood. Source of these receptors: a man in his forties in good health.

This clonotype was picked up a small number of times. The chain recombines TRBV4-1 with TRBJ2-4, with no clear D. Matching the DNA end better, TRBJ2-7 makes the J call doubtful. Germline lookup yields CDR1 MGHRA and CDR2 YSYEKL. The CDR3 is 13 amino acids. CDR3 bases: TGCGCCAGCAGCCAGCGCATTGAATACGAGCAGTACTTC. Its protein product is CASSQRIEYEQYF.

This clonotype has more than one count but fewer than ten. The rearrangement links TRBV12-3 or TRBV12-4 to TRBJ2-4, with TRBD1 as a possible D gene (5 bases). The J call is doubtful: the DNA matches TRBJ2-7 better. This CDR3 is 12 amino acids long. CDR3 nucleotide sequence: TGTGCCAGCAGTTTATCAGGGTTCGAGCAGTACTTC. Translated: CASSLSGFEQYF.

The rearrangement uses TRBV7-3 and TRBJ2-3; D may be TRBD2 (5 bases). This CDR3 has 14 residues. With 2 bases removed from V and 6 bases from J, the gap between germline ends came to 12 bases. Germline V gene lookup returns CDR1 SGHTA and CDR2 FQGTGA. CDR3: CASSLLLVGDTQYF. In DNA, the CDR3 is TGTGCCAGCAGCTTACTACTAGTCGGGGATACGCAGTATTTT.

This clonotype was recorded only once. V is TRBV14 and J is TRBJ2-5; D may be TRBD1 (6 bases). Germline V gene lookup returns CDR1 SGHDN and CDR2 FVKESK. Deletions cut 4 bases from V and 1 base from J, with 13 bases between. The CDR3 has 15 amino acids. CDR3 sequence: CASSRKDRPQETQYF. CDR3 sequence (DNA): TGTGCCAGCAGCCGCAAAGACAGGCCCCAAGAGACCCAGTACTTC.

The V gene is TRBV12-3 or TRBV12-4, the J gene TRBJ2-7; D is possibly TRBD2 (6 bases). V gave up 7 bases and J gave up 2 bases, with 15 bases separating them. The CDR3 spans 14 residues. CDR3 DNA sequence: TGTGCCAGCATGGGCGGGACGGGTCCCTACGAGCAGTACTTC. Amino acids: CASMGGTGPYEQYF.

The chain couples TRBV20-1 to TRBJ2-7, with TRBD2 matching over 10 bases. Trimming took 0 bases from V and 4 from J; bases not matched to a gene: 9. CDR3 length equals 16 residues. Germline loops: CDR1 DFQATT, CDR2 SNEGSKA (reference sequence). This chain's CDR3 is CSARDPSGGRRYEQYF. The CDR3 bases are TGCAGTGCTAGAGACCCTAGCGGGGGACGACGGTACGAGCAGTACTTC.

CDR3 in amino acids: CAWSACGAGEQYF. CDR3 nucleotides: TGTGCCTGGAGTGCATGCGGGGCAGGGGAGCAGTACTTC. This chain joins TRBV30 and TRBJ2-1; D may be TRBD2 (6 bases). Near its end, the DNA agrees better with TRBJ2-7, so the J call may be wrong. CDR1 GTSNPN and CDR2 SVGIG come from the germline V gene (reference sequence). The CDR3 sequence is 13 residues long.

CDR3 DNA: TGTGCCACCAGCAGAGATGTCCCGGCTAGCGGGGGGGCAGATACGCAGTATTTT. Protein sequence: CATSRDVPASGGADTQYF. The chain links TRBV15 to TRBJ2-3; 12 bases are a match to TRBD2. Germline V CDR1 and CDR2: LNHNV, YYDKDF (reference sequence). The CDR3 length is 18 residues. V dropped 0 bases and J dropped 4; count of bases not matched to a gene: 8.